This T cell receptor (beta chain) was sequenced during a study of regulatory T cells in long-lasting Graves disease. The study, taken as a whole, reports: The study examined only peripheral blood, not thyroid tissue.

The time point is: newly diagnosed GD, antithyroid drugs for less than 3 months. Extracted RNA from PBMCs served as the source of the TCR library. Trimming removed 4 bases from V and 0 bases from J, with 8 bases in between. The CDR3 extends over 13 amino acids. Per the germline V gene, CDR1 is SQVTM and CDR2 is ANQGSEA. In building TCR beta libraries, iRepertoire HTBI primers were used together with Arm-PCR of CDR3 regions. TCRdb recomputed calls from the multiplex PCR reads with MiXCR, one row per CDR3 protein. Of a few hundred thousand distinct CDR3 sequences in the sample, roughly 12% were seen once. This clonotype was counted a few times. Its antigen is as yet unknown. The sample was also reused in another study, on T cells in Graves' hyperthyroidism and ophthalmopathy. That paper states: The model made its ophthalmopathy prediction, and onset followed a median roughly six months later.

This sequence joins TRBV29-1 and TRBJ2-3; a weak D match, TRBD2 (5 bases). Specimen: peripheral blood mononuclear cells (PBMCs), collected at new diagnosis, from a patient treated with antithyroid drugs. The receptor's source is a man aged 25 to 40 with Graves disease. CDR3 residues: CSVAGGSTDTQYF. In DNA, the CDR3 is TGCAGCGTTGCTGGCGGGAGCACAGATACGCAGTATTTT.